This TCR beta chain was captured in a study of cytomegalovirus exposure and HLA in healthy donors. PCR primers comprised 60 Vbeta and 13 Jbeta primers. The assay was immunoSEQ multiplex PCR, and TCRdb's table has in-frame clones only and misses some. The data hold approximately 55,000 clones, with 65% to 85% observed a single time. General observations from the study: Later on, a genetic analysis was performed. It linked a missense variant in DCLRE1C with V- and J-gene trimming of TCR beta.

The V gene lost 6 bases and the J gene lost 8 bases, with 13 bases spanning the gap. The germline CDR1 and CDR2 sequences are MNHNY and SVGAGI (reference sequence). The CDR3 covers 12 residues. The study sampled nominally healthy donors, though unrecorded immune exposures were likely. To note about this clone: Antigen unknown.

This sequence was found in a boy aged 5-17 years in good health and CMV-seropositive. The chain recombines TRBV6-6 with TRBJ1-1; D remains unclear. The sequenced sample was PBMCs. CDR3 coding DNA: TGTGCCAGCAGCTACCCACTAAGCGAAGCTTTCTTT. Translating gives CASSYPLSEAFF.